This T cell receptor (beta chain) originates from a study of T-cell reconstitution after alpha-beta-depleted transplantation in children. V lost 2 bases, J lost 2 bases, and 16 bases lay in between. The germline V gene encodes CDR1 DFQATT and CDR2 SNEGSKA (reference sequence). The CDR3 spans 16 residues. A library of TCRbeta sequences, prepared with unique molecular identifiers, was generated. TCRdb used MiXCR to reprocess the PCR reads, holding one entry per CDR3 protein. The sample contains a few hundred thousand distinct CDR3 sequences, more than 9% of which appear only once. This specimen was PBMCs from the stem cell graft donor, taken from the stem cell graft. The genes are TRBV20-1 and TRBJ1-3; no clear D. The sequence derives from a human donor who donated a stem cell graft to a child with SCID. The CDR3 region has the DNA TGCAGTGCTAGATCCCCGGCAAAGGGAGCTGGAAACACCATATATTTT. Amino acid sequence: CSARSPAKGAGNTIYF.